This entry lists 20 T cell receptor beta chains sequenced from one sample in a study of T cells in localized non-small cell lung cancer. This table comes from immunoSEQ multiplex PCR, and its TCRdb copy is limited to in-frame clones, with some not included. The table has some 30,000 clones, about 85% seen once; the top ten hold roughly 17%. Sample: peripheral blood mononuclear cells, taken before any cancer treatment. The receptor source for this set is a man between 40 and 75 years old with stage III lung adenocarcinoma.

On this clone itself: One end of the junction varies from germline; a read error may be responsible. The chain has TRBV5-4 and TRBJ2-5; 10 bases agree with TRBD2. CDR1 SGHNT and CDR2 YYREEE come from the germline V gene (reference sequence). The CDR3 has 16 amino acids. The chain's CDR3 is CASSRLAGGLQEAQYF. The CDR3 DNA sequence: TGTGCCAGCAGCAGATTAGCGGGGGGCCTCCAAGAGGCCCAGTACTTC.

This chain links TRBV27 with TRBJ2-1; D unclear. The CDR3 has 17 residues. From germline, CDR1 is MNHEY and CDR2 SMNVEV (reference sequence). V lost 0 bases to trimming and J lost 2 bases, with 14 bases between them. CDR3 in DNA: TGTGCCAGCAGTTTATCGAGAGTGGACCCAGCCTACAATGAGCAGTTCTTC. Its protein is CASSLSRVDPAYNEQFF.

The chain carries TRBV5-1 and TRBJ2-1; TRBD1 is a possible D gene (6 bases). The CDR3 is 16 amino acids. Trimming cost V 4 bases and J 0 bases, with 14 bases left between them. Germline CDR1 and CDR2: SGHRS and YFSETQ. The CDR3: CASSPIPDSSYNEQFF. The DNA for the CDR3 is TGCGCCAGCAGCCCCATCCCGGACAGCTCCTACAATGAGCAGTTCTTC. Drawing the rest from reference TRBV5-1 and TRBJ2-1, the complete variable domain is KAGVTQTPRYLIKTRGQQVTLSCSPISGHRSVSWYQQTPGQGLQFLFEYFSETQRNKGNFPGRFSGRQFSNSRSEMNVSTLELGDSALYLCASSPIPDSSYNEQFFGPGTRLTVL.

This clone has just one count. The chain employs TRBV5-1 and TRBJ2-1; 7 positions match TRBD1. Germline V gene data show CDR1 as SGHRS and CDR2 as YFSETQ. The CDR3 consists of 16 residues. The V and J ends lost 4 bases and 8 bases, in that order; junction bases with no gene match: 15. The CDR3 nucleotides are TGCGCCAGCAGCGTCCAGGGACAGAGTAGGATCGATGAGCAGTTCTTC. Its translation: CASSVQGQSRIDEQFF.

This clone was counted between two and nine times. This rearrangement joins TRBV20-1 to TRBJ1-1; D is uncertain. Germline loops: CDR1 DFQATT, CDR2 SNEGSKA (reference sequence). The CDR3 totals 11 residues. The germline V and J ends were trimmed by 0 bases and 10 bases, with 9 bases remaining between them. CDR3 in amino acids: CSARDQRIAFF. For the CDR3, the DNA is TGCAGTGCTAGAGATCAGAGGATAGCTTTCTTT.

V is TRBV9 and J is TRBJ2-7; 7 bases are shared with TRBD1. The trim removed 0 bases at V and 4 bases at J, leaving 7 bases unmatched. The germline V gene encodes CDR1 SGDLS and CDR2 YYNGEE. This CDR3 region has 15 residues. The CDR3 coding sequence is TGTGCCAGCAGCGTAGATCCGACAGGGCGATACGAGCAGTACTTC. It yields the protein CASSVDPTGRYEQYF.

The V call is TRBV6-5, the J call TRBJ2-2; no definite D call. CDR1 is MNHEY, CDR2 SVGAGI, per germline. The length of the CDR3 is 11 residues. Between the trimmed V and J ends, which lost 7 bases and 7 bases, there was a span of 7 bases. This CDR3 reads CASKNRGELFF. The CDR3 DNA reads TGTGCCAGCAAGAATCGCGGGGAGCTGTTTTTT.

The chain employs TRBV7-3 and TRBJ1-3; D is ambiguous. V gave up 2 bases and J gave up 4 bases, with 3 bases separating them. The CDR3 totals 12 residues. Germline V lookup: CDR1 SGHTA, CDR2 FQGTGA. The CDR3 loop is CASSLDGNTIYF. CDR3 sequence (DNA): TGTGCCAGCAGCTTAGACGGAAACACCATATATTTT.

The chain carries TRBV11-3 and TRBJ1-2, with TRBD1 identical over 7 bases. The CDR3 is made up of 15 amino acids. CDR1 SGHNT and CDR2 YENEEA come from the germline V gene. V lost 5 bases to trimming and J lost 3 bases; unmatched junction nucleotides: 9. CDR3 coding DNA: TGTGCCAGCAGCCTGGAGGGACAGACCCACTATGGCTACACCTTC. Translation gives CASSLEGQTHYGYTF.

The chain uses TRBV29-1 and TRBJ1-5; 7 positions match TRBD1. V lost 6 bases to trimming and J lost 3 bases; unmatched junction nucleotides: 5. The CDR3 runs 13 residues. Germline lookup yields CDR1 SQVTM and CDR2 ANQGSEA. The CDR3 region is CSVKQGNNQPQHF. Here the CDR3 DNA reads TGCAGCGTGAAACAGGGGAACAATCAGCCCCAGCATTTT.

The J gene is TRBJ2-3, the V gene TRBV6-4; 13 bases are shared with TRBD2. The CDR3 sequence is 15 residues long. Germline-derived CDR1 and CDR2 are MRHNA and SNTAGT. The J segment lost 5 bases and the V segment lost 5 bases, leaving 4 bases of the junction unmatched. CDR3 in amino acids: CASSTSGGAQDTQYF. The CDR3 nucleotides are TGTGCCAGCAGTACTAGCGGGGGGGCCCAAGATACGCAGTATTTT.

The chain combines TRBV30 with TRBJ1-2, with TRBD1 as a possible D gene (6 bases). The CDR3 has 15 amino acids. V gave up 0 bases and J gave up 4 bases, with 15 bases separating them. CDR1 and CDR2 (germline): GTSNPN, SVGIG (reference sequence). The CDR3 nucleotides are TGTGCCTGGAGTGTTTCTGGGGGCGCGGGCTATGGCTACACCTTC. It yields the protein CAWSVSGGAGYGYTF.

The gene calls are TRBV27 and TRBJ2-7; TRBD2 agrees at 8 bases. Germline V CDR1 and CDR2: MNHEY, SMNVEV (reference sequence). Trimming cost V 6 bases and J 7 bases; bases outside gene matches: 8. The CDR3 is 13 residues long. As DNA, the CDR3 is TGTGCCAGCAGGGCGGGGGGCCTCCCGGAGCAGTACTTC. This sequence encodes CASRAGGLPEQYF.

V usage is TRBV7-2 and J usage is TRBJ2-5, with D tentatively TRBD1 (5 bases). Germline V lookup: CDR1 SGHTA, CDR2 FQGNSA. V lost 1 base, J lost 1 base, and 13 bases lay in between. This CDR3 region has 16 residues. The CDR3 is CASSLVQGWGQETQYF. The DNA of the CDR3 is TGTGCCAGCAGCTTAGTTCAGGGTTGGGGCCAAGAGACCCAGTACTTC.

The CDR3 reads CASTRTGGDSPLHF. In DNA, the CDR3 is TGTGCCAGCACCCGGACAGGGGGGGATTCACCCCTCCACTTT. The V call is TRBV7-6, the J call TRBJ1-6, with 10 nucleotides matching TRBD1. J was trimmed by 8 bases and V by 7 bases; bases with no gene match: 5. The CDR3 loop spans 14 amino acids. From germline, CDR1 is SGHVS and CDR2 FNYEAQ.

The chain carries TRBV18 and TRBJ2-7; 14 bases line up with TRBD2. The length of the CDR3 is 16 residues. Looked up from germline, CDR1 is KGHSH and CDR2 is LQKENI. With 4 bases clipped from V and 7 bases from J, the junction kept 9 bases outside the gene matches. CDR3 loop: CASSLMGLAGDGEQYF. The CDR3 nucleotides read TGTGCCAGCTCACTAATGGGACTAGCGGGGGACGGGGAGCAGTACTTC.

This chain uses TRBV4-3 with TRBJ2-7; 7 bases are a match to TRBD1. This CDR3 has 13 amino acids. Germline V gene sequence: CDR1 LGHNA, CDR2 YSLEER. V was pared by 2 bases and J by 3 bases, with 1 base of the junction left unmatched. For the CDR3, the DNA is TGCGCCAGCAGCCAACGACAGGGCTACGAGCAGTACTTC. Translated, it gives CASSQRQGYEQYF.

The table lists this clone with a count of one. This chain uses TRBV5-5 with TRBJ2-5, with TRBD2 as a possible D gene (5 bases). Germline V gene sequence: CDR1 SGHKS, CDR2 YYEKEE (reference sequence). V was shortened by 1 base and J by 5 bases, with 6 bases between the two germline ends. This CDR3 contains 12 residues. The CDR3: CASSLPSETQYF. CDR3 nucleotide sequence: TGTGCCAGCAGCTTGCCTAGCGAGACCCAGTACTTC.

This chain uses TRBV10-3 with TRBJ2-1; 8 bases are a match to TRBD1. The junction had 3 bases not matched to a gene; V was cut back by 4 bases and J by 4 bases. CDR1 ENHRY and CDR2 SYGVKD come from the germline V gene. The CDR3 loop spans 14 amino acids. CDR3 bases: TGTGCCATCAGTGCGGGACAGGATTACAATGAGCAGTTCTTC. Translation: CAISAGQDYNEQFF.

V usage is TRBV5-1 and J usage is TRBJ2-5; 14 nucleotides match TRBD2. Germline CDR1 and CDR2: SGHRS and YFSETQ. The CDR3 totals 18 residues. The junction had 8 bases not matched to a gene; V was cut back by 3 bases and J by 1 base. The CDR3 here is CASSWAGTSGGPQETQYF. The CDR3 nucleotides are TGCGCCAGCAGCTGGGCCGGGACTAGCGGGGGACCCCAAGAGACCCAGTACTTC. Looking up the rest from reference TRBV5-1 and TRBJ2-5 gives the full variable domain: KAGVTQTPRYLIKTRGQQVTLSCSPISGHRSVSWYQQTPGQGLQFLFEYFSETQRNKGNFPGRFSGRQFSNSRSEMNVSTLELGDSALYLCASSWAGTSGGPQETQYFGPGTRLLVL.